This T cell receptor beta chain was sequenced during a study of blood T cell repertoires in COVID-19. At the level of the study: COVID-19 samples from acute and convalescent phases originated in the United States, Italy and Spain.

V lost 2 bases to trimming and J lost 6 bases, with 14 bases between them. CDR1 and CDR2 from the germline V gene are SGHNT and YYREEE (reference sequence). The CDR3 runs 15 residues. The assay was immunoSEQ multiplex PCR, and TCRdb's table has in-frame clones only and misses some. The sample gives around 300,000 clones, over 75% of which show up once; approximately 2.5% is in the top ten. The sequencing sample was made of PBMCs or T cells enriched from blood (not recorded which). This clonotype was obtained from a woman between 18 and 29 years old who had recovered from COVID-19. The chain is built from TRBV5-4 and TRBJ2-2, with D possibly being TRBD1 (6 bases). The DNA of the CDR3 is TGTGCCAGCAGCTTTGTCAGGGGTTCGGCCGGGGAGCTGTTTTTT. Translated, it gives CASSFVRGSAGELFF.